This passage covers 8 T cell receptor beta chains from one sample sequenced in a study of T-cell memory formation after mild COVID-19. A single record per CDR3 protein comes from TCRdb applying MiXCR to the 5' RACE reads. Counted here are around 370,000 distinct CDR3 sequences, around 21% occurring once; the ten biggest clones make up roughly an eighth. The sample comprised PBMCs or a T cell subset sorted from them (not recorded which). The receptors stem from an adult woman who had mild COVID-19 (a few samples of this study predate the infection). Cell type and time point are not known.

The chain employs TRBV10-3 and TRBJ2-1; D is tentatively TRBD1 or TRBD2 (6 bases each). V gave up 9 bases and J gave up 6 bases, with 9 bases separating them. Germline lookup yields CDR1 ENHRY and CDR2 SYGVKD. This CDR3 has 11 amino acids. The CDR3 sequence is CAITGANEQFF. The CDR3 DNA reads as TGTGCCATAACGGGGGCCAATGAGCAGTTCTTC.

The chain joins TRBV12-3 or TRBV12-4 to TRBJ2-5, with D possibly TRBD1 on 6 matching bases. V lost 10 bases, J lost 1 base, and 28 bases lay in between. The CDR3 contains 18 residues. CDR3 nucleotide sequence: TGTGCCACCTCCGCCAAACACAGGGTGCAGTGGAGCCAAGAGACCCAGTACTTC. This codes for CATSAKHRVQWSQETQYF.

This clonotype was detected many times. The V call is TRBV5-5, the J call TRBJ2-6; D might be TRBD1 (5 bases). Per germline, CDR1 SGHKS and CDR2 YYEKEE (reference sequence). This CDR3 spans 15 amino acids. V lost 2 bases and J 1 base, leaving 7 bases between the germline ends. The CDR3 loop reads CASSLGVSGANVLTF. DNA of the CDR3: TGTGCCAGCAGCTTAGGGGTTTCTGGGGCCAACGTCCTGACTTTC.

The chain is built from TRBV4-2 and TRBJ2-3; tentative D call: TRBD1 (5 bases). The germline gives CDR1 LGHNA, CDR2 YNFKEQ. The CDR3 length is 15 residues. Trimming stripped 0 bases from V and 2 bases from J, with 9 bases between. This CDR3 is CASSQEGQNTDTQYF. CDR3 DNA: TGTGCCAGCAGCCAAGAAGGACAAAACACAGATACGCAGTATTTT.

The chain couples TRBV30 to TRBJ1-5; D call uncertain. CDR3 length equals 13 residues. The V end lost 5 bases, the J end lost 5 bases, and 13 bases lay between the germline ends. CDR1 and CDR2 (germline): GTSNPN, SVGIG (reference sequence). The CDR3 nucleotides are TGTGCCTGGGCCCCCGGGCTCCATCAGCCCCAGCATTTT. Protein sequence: CAWAPGLHQPQHF. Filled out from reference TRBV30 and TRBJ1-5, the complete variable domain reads SQTIHQWPATLVQPVGSPLSLECTVEGTSNPNLYWYRQAAGRGLQLLFYSVGIGQISSEVPQNLSASRPQDRQFILSSKKLLLSDSGFYLCAWAPGLHQPQHFGDGTRLSIL.

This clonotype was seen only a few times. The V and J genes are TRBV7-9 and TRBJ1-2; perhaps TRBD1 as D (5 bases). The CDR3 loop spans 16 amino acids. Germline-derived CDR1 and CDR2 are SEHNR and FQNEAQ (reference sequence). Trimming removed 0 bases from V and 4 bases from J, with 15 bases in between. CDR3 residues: CASSLAGQSRIYGYTF. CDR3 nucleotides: TGTGCCAGCAGCTTAGCGGGGCAGAGTAGGATCTATGGCTACACCTTC.

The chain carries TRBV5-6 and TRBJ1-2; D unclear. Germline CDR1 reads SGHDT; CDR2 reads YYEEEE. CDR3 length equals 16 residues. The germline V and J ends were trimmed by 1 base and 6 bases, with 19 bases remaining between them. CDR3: CASSLPDGATIHGYTF. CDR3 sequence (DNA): TGTGCCAGCAGCTTGCCGGACGGCGCTACTATCCATGGCTACACCTTC. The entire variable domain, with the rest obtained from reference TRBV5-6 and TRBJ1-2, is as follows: DAGVTQSPTHLIKTRGQQVTLRCSPKSGHDTVSWYQQALGQGPQFIFQYYEEEERQRGNFPDRFSGHQFPNYSSELNVNALLLGDSALYLCASSLPDGATIHGYTFGSGTRLTVV.

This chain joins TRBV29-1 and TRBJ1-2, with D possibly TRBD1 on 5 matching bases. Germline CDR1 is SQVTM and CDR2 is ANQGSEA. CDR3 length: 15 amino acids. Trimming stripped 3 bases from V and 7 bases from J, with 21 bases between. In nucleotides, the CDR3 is TGCAGCGTTGAGGGACCCGAGGGAATATCGGGTGGCTACACCTTC. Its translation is CSVEGPEGISGGYTF.